The present entry profiles one TCR beta chain with its context. The antigen remains unidentified. The data derive from a study of T cell responses to AZD1222 COVID-19 vaccine. Points from the study as a whole: Females outnumbered males among donors, who were mostly white British; clonal diversity was possibly underestimated.

Data came from immunoSEQ multiplex PCR; TCRdb stores just in-frame clones and leaves some out. This table holds just under 35,000 clones, 65% to 90% found once. CDR3 size: 13 residues. With V trimmed by 8 bases and J by 4 bases, 6 bases remained unmatched. The germline gives CDR1 SNHLY, CDR2 FYNNEI. This clonotype was obtained from an adult who received the AZD1222 COVID-19 vaccine. The chain carries TRBV2 and TRBJ1-2; 8 bases align to TRBD1. The material sequenced was peripheral blood, taken 28 days after the second AZD1222 dose. The DNA of the CDR3 is TGTGCCAGCGCGACAGGGGTCAGCTATGGCTACACCTTC. Protein product: CASATGVSYGYTF.